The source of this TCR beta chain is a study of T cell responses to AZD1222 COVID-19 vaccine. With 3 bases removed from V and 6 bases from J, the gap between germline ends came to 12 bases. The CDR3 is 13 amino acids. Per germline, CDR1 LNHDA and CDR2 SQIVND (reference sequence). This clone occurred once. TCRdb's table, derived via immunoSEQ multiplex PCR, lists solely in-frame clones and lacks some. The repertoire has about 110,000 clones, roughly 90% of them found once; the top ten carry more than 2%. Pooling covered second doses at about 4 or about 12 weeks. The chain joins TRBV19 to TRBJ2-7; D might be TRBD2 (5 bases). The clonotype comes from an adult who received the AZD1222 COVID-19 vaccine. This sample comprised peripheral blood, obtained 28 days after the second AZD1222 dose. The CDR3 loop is CASSIGRSREQYF. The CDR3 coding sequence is TGTGCCAGTAGTATTGGGAGATCACGCGAGCAGTACTTC.